These 18 T cell receptor beta chains came from one sample sequenced in a study of CD4 and CD8 cells across lung adenocarcinoma regions. One entry per CDR3 protein results from TCRdb running MiXCR on the PCR reads. Of around 18,000 distinct CDR3 sequences in the sample, around 56% were seen once. Sequencing was done on a sample of CD8+ T cells from the center of a lung tumor. These receptors were taken from a female donor with lung adenocarcinoma. The CD4 and CD8 labels of this study may be unreliable.

This clonotype was detected only a few times. One end of the junction fails to match germline, which may point to a read error. The V call is TRBV7-7, the J call TRBJ2-2; D perhaps matches TRBD2 (5 bases). This CDR3 has 14 residues. Germline V CDR1 and CDR2: SSHAT, FNYEAQ (reference sequence). CDR3 loop: CASSRTRGGGELFF. DNA of the CDR3: TGTGCTAGCAGCCGAACCCGGGGTGGCGGGGAGCTGTTTTTT.

At least ten counts were recorded for this clonotype. The chain joins TRBV12-3 or TRBV12-4 to TRBJ2-1; D possibly uses TRBD1 or TRBD2 (5 bases each). The end of the DNA aligns better with TRBJ2-7, so the J call may be wrong. The CDR3 covers 13 residues. The CDR3 region has the DNA TGTGCCAGCAGGGGGGACGCAGCCTACGAGCAGTACTTC. Encoded protein: CASRGDAAYEQYF.

This clonotype has only a few counts. CDR3 bases: TGTGCCAGCAGCTTCTCTACTACCTACGAGCAGTACTTC. Its translation is CASSFSTTYEQYF. This chain uses TRBV7-2 with TRBJ2-1; D is unclear. The J call may be in error: the DNA end matches TRBJ2-7 better. Germline V gene lookup returns CDR1 SGHTA and CDR2 FQGNSA. The CDR3 spans 13 residues.

The CDR3 here is CASRELPGQGPSGTEAFF. The CDR3 DNA follows: TGTGCCAGCAGAGAACTCCCGGGACAGGGGCCGTCTGGGACTGAAGCTTTCTTT. The chain uses TRBV6-1 and TRBJ1-1; 10 positions match TRBD1. Germline CDR1 reads MNHNS; CDR2 reads SASEGT. The CDR3 contains 18 residues. Losses at the gene ends were 6 bases for V and 5 bases for J; bases not matched to a gene: 18.

CDR3 residues: CASSGERNTEAFF. DNA of the CDR3: TGTGCCAGCAGTGGAGAGCGAAACACTGAAGCTTTCTTT. The chain couples TRBV6-1 to TRBJ1-1; D uncertain. This CDR3 has 13 amino acids. CDR1 is MNHNS, CDR2 SASEGT, per germline. Between the trimmed V and J ends, which lost 4 bases and 2 bases, there was a span of 8 bases.

In this sample, this clonotype turned up many times. This chain links TRBV6-2 or TRBV6-3 with TRBJ2-1; the D is unclear. The germline CDR1 and CDR2 sequences are MNHEY and SVGEGT. CDR3 size: 13 residues. Between the trimmed V and J ends, which lost 5 bases and 9 bases, there was a span of 14 bases. CDR3 nucleotides: TGTGCCAGCAGTACGGCTGGGTGGAGTGAGCAGTTCTTC. It codes for CASSTAGWSEQFF.

This clonotype is labeled medium-sized (0.01 to 0.1%). The chain carries TRBV6-1 and TRBJ2-7, with a tentative D call TRBD1 (6 bases). Per germline, CDR1 MNHNS and CDR2 SASEGT. The CDR3 runs 12 residues. The V gene lost 9 bases and the J gene lost 2 bases, with 11 bases spanning the gap. CDR3 residues: CASRDIAYEQYF. The CDR3, as DNA: TGTGCCAGTAGGGACATCGCCTACGAGCAGTACTTC.

This clonotype has only a few counts. The gene calls are TRBV10-1 and TRBJ1-6; D call uncertain. This CDR3 spans 13 amino acids. Trimming removed 2 bases at V and 3 bases at J, with 2 bases between. The germline V gene has CDR1 WNHNN and CDR2 SYGVQD (reference sequence). The CDR3 loop reads CASSEDYNSPLHF. The DNA of the CDR3 is TGCGCCAGCAGTGAGGACTATAATTCACCCCTCCACTTT.

This clonotype has a single count. One end of the junction varies from germline; a read error may be responsible. The rearrangement uses TRBV7-2 and TRBJ2-6, with 7 bases fitting TRBD1. The V gene's germline CDR1 is SGHTA and CDR2 FQGNSA. This CDR3 is built from 16 residues. The CDR3 DNA follows: TGTGCCAGCAGCTTCGTGCTGGGGGTGAACACAGGGGCGCTGTATTTT. Encoded protein: CASSFVLGVNTGALYF.

Only a few counts were recorded for this clonotype. The V call is TRBV28, the J call TRBJ1-2; D might be TRBD1 (6 bases). V lost 6 bases to trimming and J lost 6 bases, with 11 bases between them. The CDR3 is 12 residues long. Looked up from germline, CDR1 is MDHEN and CDR2 is SYDVKM. CDR3 nucleotides: TGTGCCAGCAGCGAGGCAGGGGATGGCTACACCTTC. This translates into CASSEAGDGYTF.

V usage is TRBV6-1 and J usage is TRBJ2-4; tentative D call: TRBD2 (6 bases). Germline CDR1 reads MNHNS; CDR2 reads SASEGT. This CDR3 is 14 amino acids long. CDR3 nucleotide sequence: TGTGGCGGCACGGGCCCGGGAGCCAAAAACACGCAGTACTTC. It specifies CGGTGPGAKNTQYF.

This clonotype was found many times. This chain uses TRBV6-1 with TRBJ2-5; no reliable D call. Gene TRBJ2-7 matches the end of the DNA better, so the J call may be wrong. Germline lookup yields CDR1 MNHNS and CDR2 SASEGT. This CDR3 has 12 residues. As DNA, the CDR3 is TGTGCCAGCAGTGAAGTTTCTTACGAGCAGTACTTC. This codes for CASSEVSYEQYF.

This clonotype is labeled medium-sized (0.01 to 0.1%). The chain combines TRBV6-5 with TRBJ2-1; 7 positions agree with TRBD1. V gave up 4 bases and J gave up 0 bases; unmatched junction bases: 6. This CDR3 is built from 16 residues. CDR1 MNHEY and CDR2 SVGAGI come from the germline V gene. This CDR3 is CASSSQGFSSYNEQFF. The CDR3 DNA reads TGTGCCAGCAGTTCACAGGGGTTTTCCTCCTACAATGAGCAGTTCTTC.

This clonotype showed up just a few times. CDR3 nucleotides: TGCGCCAGCAGCCAAGACGGGTGGCAGATCACCGGGGAGCTGTTTTTT. Translating gives CASSQDGWQITGELFF. The chain carries TRBV4-1 and TRBJ2-2; D gene ambiguous. This CDR3 is 16 amino acids long. CDR1 is MGHRA, CDR2 YSYEKL, per germline. V gave up 0 bases and J gave up 4 bases, with 12 bases separating them.

V gene TRBV5-1 combines with J gene TRBJ2-1; 8 bases match TRBD1. The end of the DNA is better explained by TRBJ2-7, so the J call may be wrong. The CDR3 length is 14 residues. CDR1 is SGHRS and CDR2 is YFSETQ in the germline V gene. The CDR3 nucleotides are TGCGCCAGCAGCGGCGGACAGGGAAACTACGAGCAGTACTTC. Residues: CASSGGQGNYEQYF.

The chain joins TRBV10-2 to TRBJ1-2; no definite D call. CDR1 and CDR2 (germline): WSHSY, SAAADI. V lost 3 bases and J lost 4, with 9 bases in between. CDR3 length: 13 amino acids. CDR3 residues: CASSDGQVYGYTF. The CDR3 DNA sequence: TGCGCCAGCAGTGATGGGCAGGTCTATGGCTACACCTTC.

The chain couples TRBV12-3 or TRBV12-4 to TRBJ2-3, with D possibly being TRBD2 (7 bases). The V end lost 2 bases, the J end lost 9 bases, and 36 bases lay between the germline ends. CDR3 length equals 21 residues. The CDR3, as DNA: TGTGCCAGCAGTTTATTTAGGGGGACTAAAGACCACCCCCTGGACAAAGAGACGCAGTATTTT. Protein: CASSLFRGTKDHPLDKETQYF.

Note on this clonotype: At one end, the junction sequence differs from germline, possibly due to a read error. This rearrangement joins TRBV7-8 to TRBJ2-4; D perhaps matches TRBD1 (5 bases). Germline assignment: CDR1 SGHVS and CDR2 FQNEAQ. This CDR3 is built from 15 residues. The CDR3 sequence: CGSSLGLWAKNTQYF. The CDR3 DNA reads TGTGGCAGCAGCTTGGGGCTGTGGGCCAAAAATACGCAGTACTTC. The whole variable domain, remainder taken from reference TRBV7-8 and TRBJ2-4, is GAGVSQSPRYKVAKRGQDVALRCDPISGHVSLFWYQQALGQGPEFLTYFQNEAQLDKSGLPSDRFFAERPEGSVSTLKIQRTQQEDSAVYLCGSSLGLWAKNTQYFGAGTRLSVL.